The 32 T cell receptor beta chains below all came from one sample that was sequenced in a study of breast tumors, draining lymph nodes, adjacent tissues. TCRdb itself ran the multiplex PCR reads through MiXCR, one entry per CDR3 protein. The sample has fewer than 200,000 distinct CDR3 sequences; 25% to 40% are singletons. Breast cancer patients provided tissue from their axillary draining lymph nodes. Sequenced sample: axillary lymph node tissue. The receptors originated from a female donor with breast cancer. Some clones in this sample may be carry-over from other donors' samples.

This clonotype was counted at least ten times. This chain connects TRBV4-1 to TRBJ2-5; the D gene is possibly TRBD2 (6 bases). The CDR3 length is 14 residues. Germline V gene sequence: CDR1 MGHRA, CDR2 YSYEKL. Trimming cost V 1 base and J 4 bases, with 10 bases left between them. The CDR3 here is CASSQVGLPETQYF. The CDR3 DNA is TGCGCCAGCAGCCAAGTAGGACTACCAGAGACCCAGTACTTC.

This clonotype came up many times. The chain couples TRBV25-1 to TRBJ2-6; D perhaps matches TRBD1 (5 bases). CDR3 length: 14 residues. Trimming stripped 7 bases from V and 4 bases from J, with 11 bases between. The germline V gene has CDR1 MGHDK and CDR2 SYGVNS. CDR3: CASTGATGANVLTF. Written as DNA, the CDR3 is TGTGCCAGCACTGGGGCAACAGGGGCCAACGTCCTGACTTTC. The full variable domain, its missing parts supplied by reference TRBV25-1 and TRBJ2-6, is EADIYQTPRYLVIGTGKKITLECSQTMGHDKMYWYQQDPGMELHLIHYSYGVNSTEKGDLSSESTVSRIRTEHFPLTLESARPSHTSQYLCASTGATGANVLTFGAGSRLTVL.

This clonotype was counted ten times or more. The CDR3 DNA sequence: TGTGCCTGCACAGGGGGCACTAACTATGGCTACACCTTC. Encoded protein: CACTGGTNYGYTF. The gene calls are TRBV6-1 and TRBJ1-2; TRBD1 matches 9 bases. J lost 0 bases, V lost 11 bases, and 4 bases had no gene match. Germline V gene lookup returns CDR1 MNHNS and CDR2 SASEGT. CDR3 length: 13 amino acids.

This clonotype was observed at least ten times. V is TRBV14 and J is TRBJ2-7, with D perhaps TRBD1 or TRBD2 (5 bases each). This CDR3 has 18 residues. Per the germline V gene, CDR1 is SGHDN and CDR2 is FVKESK. V was pared by 1 base and J by 4 bases, with 23 bases between. The CDR3 DNA reads TGTGCCAGCAGCCAAGCTCGGGTCGGGGCAGATAATCCTTACGAGCAGTACTTC. It is translated as CASSQARVGADNPYEQYF.

This clonotype was recorded at least ten times. The rearrangement links TRBV10-3 to TRBJ2-1; 11 positions agree with TRBD2. Looked up from germline, CDR1 is ENHRY and CDR2 is SYGVKD. The CDR3 is 15 residues long. Unmatched junction bases numbered 6, after V lost 11 bases and J lost 0 bases. Here the CDR3 reads CAASSGRSSYNEQFF. The CDR3, as DNA: TGTGCCGCTTCTAGCGGGAGGAGCTCCTACAATGAGCAGTTCTTC.

This clonotype showed up many times. The rearrangement joins TRBV5-1 to TRBJ2-7; either TRBD1 or TRBD2 may fit D (5 bases each). Germline V gene lookup returns CDR1 SGHRS and CDR2 YFSETQ. Trimming stripped 0 bases from V and 6 bases from J, with 10 bases between. The CDR3 covers 13 residues. Here the CDR3 DNA reads TGCGCCAGCAGCTTGGCCGAAGGGACCGAGCAGTACTTC. Translation gives CASSLAEGTEQYF.

This chain connects TRBV7-2 to TRBJ1-5; D is unclear. Germline V gene sequence: CDR1 SGHTA, CDR2 FQGNSA. V gave up 3 bases and J gave up 2 bases, with 20 bases separating them. The CDR3 runs 18 residues. Here the CDR3 reads CASSFQRLAGLGNQPQHF. The CDR3 DNA follows: TGTGCCAGCAGCTTTCAACGACTAGCGGGATTAGGCAATCAGCCCCAGCATTTT.

V is TRBV20-1 and J is TRBJ2-2, with 14 bases identical to TRBD2. J gave up 8 bases and V 5 bases, and 10 bases lay outside the gene matches. Germline assignment: CDR1 DFQATT and CDR2 SNEGSKA (reference sequence). CDR3 length equals 16 residues. The DNA of the CDR3 is TGCAGTGCTGGGGGGACTAGCGGGAGAGGATTTGGGGAGCTGTTTTTT. It yields the protein CSAGGTSGRGFGELFF.

The table lists this clonotype with many counts. The J gene is TRBJ1-5, the V gene TRBV12-3 or TRBV12-4; the D is unclear. CDR3 length: 12 amino acids. The V gene lost 4 bases and the J gene lost 3 bases, with 4 bases spanning the gap. CDR3 region: CASSSYNQPQHF. The CDR3 nucleotides are TGTGCCAGCAGTTCGTACAATCAGCCCCAGCATTTT.

The sample holds many counts of this clonotype. This chain links TRBV3-1 with TRBJ1-2; D is undetermined. Looked up from germline, CDR1 is LGHDT and CDR2 is YNNKEL (reference sequence). Deletions cut 0 bases from V and 2 bases from J, with 22 bases between. There are 19 residues in the CDR3. CDR3 bases: TGTGCCAGCAGCCAAGATTCGGGTACGGGCAGAACGCTAAACTATGGCTACACCTTC. This gives the protein CASSQDSGTGRTLNYGYTF.

This clonotype was detected a few times. Being one base from a much bigger clone, this may be a read error. The chain joins TRBV9 to TRBJ2-1; D gene uncertain. The CDR3 extends over 15 amino acids. Between the trimmed V and J ends, which lost 0 bases and 8 bases, there was a span of 15 bases. In germline, CDR1 is SGDLS, CDR2 YYNGEE. The chain's CDR3 is CASSVAGLSVDEQFF. The DNA for the CDR3 is TGTGCCAGCAGCGTAGCCGGGTTGAGCGTCGATGAGCAGTTCTTC.

This clonotype was recorded many times. The rearrangement links TRBV5-4 to TRBJ2-7, with D possibly being TRBD1 or TRBD2 (6 bases each). CDR3 length: 15 residues. Germline values: CDR1 SGHNT, CDR2 YYREEE (reference sequence). Between the trimmed V and J ends, which lost 0 bases and 2 bases, there was a span of 12 bases. CDR3 sequence (DNA): TGTGCCAGCAGCTTGGGGGGGGCAAGGCCCTACGAGCAGTACTTC. Protein product: CASSLGGARPYEQYF.

At least ten counts were recorded for this clonotype. This may arise from a read error, as a much more abundant clone is one base away. V gene TRBV4-2 combines with J gene TRBJ2-7, with D perhaps matching TRBD2 (5 bases). The CDR3 length is 13 residues. The germline V gene has CDR1 LGHNA and CDR2 YNFKEQ. V was trimmed by 0 bases and J by 12 bases, leaving 15 bases between them. The CDR3, as DNA: TGTGCCAGCAGCCAAGATATCGGGAATCATCTGTACTTC. The encoded protein is CASSQDIGNHLYF.

This clonotype is categorized as medium-sized. The chain has TRBV2 and TRBJ2-3, with 13 bases matching TRBD2. CDR3 length: 16 amino acids. V trimming: 10 bases; J trimming: 2 bases; junction bases outside the gene matches: 9. CDR1 and CDR2 from the germline V gene are SNHLY and FYNNEI. The CDR3 DNA is TGTGCCACCGCTCCGGGACTAGCGGGATACACAGATACGCAGTATTTT. It translates to CATAPGLAGYTDTQYF.

Turning to this clonotype: Relative to the germline gene, one junction end is altered; a read error may explain this. The chain links TRBV7-2 to TRBJ2-5; 10 bases line up with TRBD1. The CDR3 is 15 amino acids. The germline V gene has CDR1 SGHTA and CDR2 FQGNSA. The CDR3 sequence: CASSAGTGDWETQHF. CDR3 DNA sequence: TGTGCCAGCAGCGCCGGGACAGGGGACTGGGAGACCCAGCACTTC.

The table lists this clonotype with a count of one. The chain employs TRBV10-3 and TRBJ2-3; D is unclear. This CDR3 comprises 12 residues. Looked up from germline, CDR1 is ENHRY and CDR2 is SYGVKD. The CDR3 nucleotides read TGTGCTAGAGATGGGTACGCAGATACGCAGTATTTT. Its translation is CARDGYADTQYF.

The chain recombines TRBV20-1 with TRBJ1-6; possibly TRBD1 for D (6 bases). Between the trimmed V and J ends, which lost 3 bases and 7 bases, there was a span of 13 bases. The length of the CDR3 is 14 residues. Germline V gene sequence: CDR1 DFQATT, CDR2 SNEGSKA (reference sequence). DNA for the CDR3: TGCAGTGCTAGGGCTAACAGGGCCAATTCACCCCTCCACTTT. Residues: CSARANRANSPLHF.

This clonotype was seen ten or more times. This chain links TRBV15 with TRBJ2-1, with TRBD1 as a possible D gene (5 bases). The CDR3 is 17 amino acids. The V gene lost 0 bases and the J gene lost 7 bases, with 19 bases spanning the gap. In germline, CDR1 is LNHNV, CDR2 YYDKDF (reference sequence). The CDR3 DNA sequence: TGTGCCACCAGCAGAGATCTGGGGCCTACCGCCCCGAATGAGCAGTTCTTC. Translating it yields CATSRDLGPTAPNEQFF. The full variable domain, with the rest looked up from reference TRBV15 and TRBJ2-1, is DAMVIQNPRYQVTQFGKPVTLSCSQTLNHNVMYWYQQKSSQAPKLLFHYYDKDFNNEADTPDNFQSRRPNTSFCFLDIRSPGLGDTAMYLCATSRDLGPTAPNEQFFGPGTRLTVL.

This clonotype came up many times. The rearrangement uses TRBV19 and TRBJ1-2, with D unresolved. Per germline, CDR1 LNHDA and CDR2 SQIVND (reference sequence). Trimming took 3 bases from V and 7 from J, leaving 12 bases between them. The CDR3 is 13 amino acids. Here the CDR3 reads CASSIPAHLGYTF. The CDR3 DNA follows: TGTGCCAGTAGTATCCCGGCCCATCTTGGCTACACCTTC.

The V and J genes are TRBV29-1 and TRBJ1-5; D gene ambiguous. The CDR3 spans 14 residues. Germline CDR1 and CDR2: SQVTM and ANQGSEA. V was trimmed by 3 bases and J by 6 bases, leaving 15 bases between them. The CDR3, as DNA: TGCAGCGTTGATCTTAGCGGGGAAGGTCAGCCCCAGCATTTT. Translating it yields CSVDLSGEGQPQHF. The whole variable domain, remainder taken from reference TRBV29-1 and TRBJ1-5, is SAVISQKPSRDICQRGTSLTIQCQVDSQVTMMFWYRQQPGQSLTLIATANQGSEATYESGFVIDKFPISRPNLTFSTLTVSNMSPEDSSIYLCSVDLSGEGQPQHFGDGTRLSIL.

As concerns this clonotype: A read error is possible here, since a much larger clone lies one base away. The genes are TRBV19 and TRBJ2-5; the D gene is possibly TRBD2 (7 bases). V was shortened by 7 bases and J by 3 bases, with 21 bases between the two germline ends. Germline V gene lookup returns CDR1 LNHDA and CDR2 SQIVND (reference sequence). CDR3 length: 16 residues. CDR3 nucleotide sequence: TGTGCCAGTAATTCACTTTGGGGGGGGCCCGAAGAGACCCAGTACTTC. Its protein product is CASNSLWGGPEETQYF.

The V call is TRBV3-1, the J call TRBJ1-2; unclear D gene. Per germline, CDR1 LGHDT and CDR2 YNNKEL (reference sequence). The V end lost 4 bases, the J end lost 4 bases, and 16 bases lay between the germline ends. This CDR3 has 15 residues. CDR3 sequence: CASSPKGGWGYGYTF. The CDR3 nucleotides are TGTGCCAGCAGCCCCAAGGGAGGGTGGGGCTATGGCTACACCTTC.

The sample holds many counts of this clonotype. V and J are TRBV7-9 and TRBJ2-2; the match to TRBD1 covers 10 bases. Trimming cost V 6 bases and J 5 bases; bases outside gene matches: 6. Per the germline V gene, CDR1 is SEHNR and CDR2 is FQNEAQ (reference sequence). This CDR3 region has 15 residues. CDR3 sequence (DNA): TGTGCCAGCAGACGACAGGGGGCGCGAACCGGGGAGCTGTTTTTT. Translated, it gives CASRRQGARTGELFF.

The rearrangement links TRBV29-1 to TRBJ1-5; D might be TRBD1 (5 bases). There are 12 residues in the CDR3. Trimming stripped 8 bases from V and 14 bases from J, with 22 bases between. Germline assignment: CDR1 SQVTM and CDR2 ANQGSEA. CDR3 DNA: TGCAGCACATTAACGGGGACTCAGTCCGAGCATTTT. This gives the protein CSTLTGTQSEHF.

As regards this clonotype: Just one base apart from a much larger clone, this may be a read error. This likely comes from a read error, as the CDR3 has no conserved phenylalanine or tryptophan at its end. The chain combines TRBV5-5 with TRBJ1-4; D possibly corresponds to TRBD1 (6 bases). Germline V CDR1 and CDR2: SGHKS, YYEKEE (reference sequence). V lost 0 bases, J lost 4 bases, and 10 bases lay in between. The CDR3 is made up of 15 amino acids. CDR3 sequence: CASSLDRAFNEKLFL. In DNA form, the CDR3 reads TGTGCCAGCAGCTTGGACAGGGCCTTTAATGAAAAACTGTTTCTT.

To note about this clonotype: One end of the junction is discordant with germline, which a read error may explain. The chain couples TRBV6-5 to TRBJ2-5; D gene uncertain. The CDR3 spans 13 residues. CDR1 MNHEY and CDR2 SVGAGI come from the germline V gene. CDR3 in DNA: TGTGCCAGCAGTCACTCGCGCAATCAGCCCCAGTACTTC. Amino acids: CASSHSRNQPQYF.

Ten or more counts support this clonotype. The rearrangement links TRBV12-3 or TRBV12-4 to TRBJ2-1; the match to TRBD2 covers 7 bases. The length of the CDR3 is 16 residues. V lost 7 bases, J lost 1 base, and 10 bases stayed unmatched. CDR3 amino acids: CASTYLGGSSYNEQFF. In nucleotides, the CDR3 is TGTGCCAGCACTTATCTAGGCGGGAGTTCCTACAATGAGCAGTTCTTC.

In its sample, this clonotype was seen once. J is TRBJ1-5 and V is TRBV20-1; D unclear. With 3 bases removed from V and 7 bases from J, the gap between germline ends came to 13 bases. This CDR3 contains 13 residues. Germline-derived CDR1 and CDR2 are DFQATT and SNEGSKA (reference sequence). The DNA of the CDR3 is TGCAGTGCTAGGCACGGGAGGGAACAGCCCCAGCATTTT. Translation gives CSARHGREQPQHF.

This clonotype was counted many times. V gene TRBV11-2 combines with J gene TRBJ1-5; possible D gene TRBD1, 5 bases. This CDR3 has 15 residues. Trimming cost V 5 bases and J 6 bases, with 17 bases left between them. Per the germline V gene, CDR1 is SGHAT and CDR2 is FQNNGV. CDR3 DNA: TGTGCCAGCAGCCCCTCGGCAGGGAGGGTTCAGCCCCAGCATTTT. This codes for CASSPSAGRVQPQHF.

This clonotype was counted ten times or more. J is TRBJ2-3 and V is TRBV9; D is possibly TRBD2 (5 bases). This CDR3 spans 16 amino acids. Germline CDR1 and CDR2: SGDLS and YYNGEE. Between the trimmed V and J ends, which lost 3 bases and 2 bases, there was a span of 16 bases. The CDR3 loop reads CASSDPSGDITDTQYF. CDR3 coding DNA: TGTGCCAGCAGCGACCCCAGCGGAGACATCACAGATACGCAGTATTTT.

This clonotype showed up many times. This sequence joins TRBV12-3 or TRBV12-4 and TRBJ2-1, with a possible D match to TRBD2 (6 bases). This CDR3 region has 14 residues. Trimming cost V 6 bases and J 8 bases, with 17 bases left between them. CDR3 residues: CASRRDSPRYEQFF. The CDR3 nucleotides are TGTGCCAGCAGGCGGGACTCTCCTCGCTATGAGCAGTTCTTC.

This clonotype turned up a few times. The chain employs TRBV25-1 and TRBJ1-1; D is possibly TRBD1 (5 bases). Germline assignment: CDR1 MGHDK and CDR2 SYGVNS. The germline V and J ends were trimmed by 3 bases and 0 bases, with 8 bases remaining between them. The CDR3 sequence is 14 residues long. The CDR3 loop reads CASSDDRLNTEAFF. The CDR3 region has the DNA TGTGCCAGCAGTGACGACAGATTGAACACTGAAGCTTTCTTT.